The 14 T cell receptor beta chains below come from one sample, sequenced in a study of CD4 T cells in relation to SARS-CoV-2 and coronaviruses. The data were produced by immunoSEQ multiplex PCR, yet TCRdb's version contains in-frame clones alone and is incomplete. The sample yields about 70,000 clones, around 87% seen once. CD4+ T cells from unexposed donors were obtained before the COVID-19 pandemic (2011-2018). Sequences were obtained from memory CD4+ T cells from PBMCs. The receptors derive from a human donor in good health.

The V and J genes are TRBV3-1 (or the pseudogene TRBV3-2) and TRBJ1-5; 7 bases are shared with TRBD1. The CDR3 extends over 17 amino acids. After removal of 2 bases from V and 3 bases from J, the junction contained 10 bases not matched to a gene. CDR1 LGHDT and CDR2 YNNKEL come from the germline V gene (reference sequence). The CDR3 here is CASSQKDRLGANQPQHF. The CDR3 DNA sequence: TGTGCCAGCAGCCAAAAGGACAGGTTAGGTGCCAATCAGCCCCAGCATTTT.

This chain joins TRBV11-2 and TRBJ2-3; 7 bases are shared with TRBD1. This CDR3 spans 15 amino acids. With 1 base clipped from V and 1 base from J, the junction kept 2 bases outside the gene matches. The germline V gene encodes CDR1 SGHAT and CDR2 FQNNGV. This CDR3 is CASSLGGGGTDTQYF. The DNA of the CDR3 is TGTGCCAGCAGCTTAGGAGGGGGCGGCACAGATACGCAGTATTTT.

The chain uses TRBV7-2 and TRBJ2-7; 12 positions agree with TRBD2. V shed 5 bases and J 6 bases; nucleotides not matched to a gene: 5. CDR1 SGHTA and CDR2 FQGNSA come from the germline V gene. This CDR3 has 14 residues. The CDR3 DNA sequence: TGTGCCAGCAGCCGGACTAGCGGGACTAGCGAGCAGTACTTC. It is translated as CASSRTSGTSEQYF.

The chain couples TRBV9 to TRBJ1-1; D is ambiguous. Germline loops: CDR1 SGDLS, CDR2 YYNGEE. Trimming took 0 bases from V and 3 from J, leaving 6 bases between them. This CDR3 contains 13 residues. The CDR3 loop is CASSVDRDTEAFF. The CDR3 DNA is TGTGCCAGCAGCGTAGACCGAGACACTGAAGCTTTCTTT.

This chain joins TRBV5-4 and TRBJ2-5, with 10 bases fitting TRBD1. After removal of 3 bases from V and 4 bases from J, the junction contained 6 bases not matched to a gene. From germline, CDR1 is SGHNT and CDR2 YYREEE (reference sequence). This CDR3 region has 15 residues. The CDR3 region has the DNA TGTGCCAGCAGCTCGAGACAGGGGGCGGCAGAGACCCAGTACTTC. Translating gives CASSSRQGAAETQYF.

The CDR3 loop is CASSLDRGLAGYNNEQFF. The DNA for the CDR3 is TGTGCCAGCAGCTTAGATCGGGGACTAGCGGGGTATAACAATGAGCAGTTCTTC. The chain has TRBV11-3 and TRBJ2-1, with 13 nucleotides matching TRBD2. The CDR3 is 18 amino acids. CDR1 SGHNT and CDR2 YENEEA come from the germline V gene. Trimming removed 0 bases from V and 5 bases from J; junction bases left unmatched: 7.

This chain links TRBV4-1 with TRBJ2-6; tentatively, D is TRBD2 (5 bases). Trimming took off 5 bases at V and 2 bases at J, with 10 bases between the two ends. The CDR3 extends over 15 amino acids. In germline, CDR1 is MGHRA, CDR2 YSYEKL. The CDR3 here is CASSGRGPGANVLTF. The CDR3 DNA is TGCGCCAGCAGCGGCCGCGGGCCTGGGGCCAACGTCCTGACTTTC.

In this sample, this clone turned up a few times. V is TRBV5-1 and J is TRBJ2-7; D is unresolved. The CDR3 length is 12 residues. Germline V CDR1 and CDR2: SGHRS, YFSETQ. V was shortened by 3 bases and J by 0 bases, with 4 bases between the two germline ends. CDR3 coding DNA: TGCGCCAGCAGCTCCTCCTCCTACGAGCAGTACTTC. Translated: CASSSSSYEQYF.

The chain couples TRBV29-1 to TRBJ2-1, with TRBD2 matching over 9 bases. Germline CDR1 and CDR2: SQVTM and ANQGSEA. This CDR3 region has 13 residues. CDR3 amino acids: CGGAGGSYNEQFF. The CDR3 DNA follows: TGCGGGGGAGCGGGGGGATCCTACAATGAGCAGTTCTTC.

This chain's CDR3 is CASSPLPGLALETQYF. In nucleotides, the CDR3 is TGTGCCAGCAGCCCCCTCCCGGGACTAGCTTTGGAGACCCAGTACTTC. This sequence joins TRBV7-3 and TRBJ2-5; TRBD2 agrees at 9 bases. CDR3 length: 16 amino acids. The germline CDR1 and CDR2 sequences are SGHTA and FQGTGA. The ends lost 5 bases at V and 5 bases at J; junction bases unmatched: 12. The full variable domain, rest sourced from reference TRBV7-3 and TRBJ2-5, is GAGVSQTPSNKVTEKGKYVELRCDPISGHTALYWYRQSLGQGPEFLIYFQGTGAADDSGLPNDRFFAVRPEGSVSTLKIQRTERGDSAVYLCASSPLPGLALETQYFGPGTRLLVL.

The chain joins TRBV28 to TRBJ1-5; perhaps TRBD1 as D (5 bases). The germline CDR1 and CDR2 sequences are MDHEN and SYDVKM. V lost 7 bases to trimming and J lost 2 bases, with 18 bases between them. The length of the CDR3 is 16 residues. The CDR3 is CASTPDYDSRNQPQHF. CDR3 in DNA: TGTGCCAGCACCCCAGACTACGACAGCCGCAATCAGCCCCAGCATTTT.

The gene calls are TRBV6-5 and TRBJ1-3, with 7 bases aligning to TRBD1. V trimming: 5 bases; J trimming: 7 bases; junction bases outside the gene matches: 2. Germline V gene sequence: CDR1 MNHEY, CDR2 SVGAGI. CDR3 length equals 12 residues. The CDR3 here is CASSSRGNTIYF. As DNA, the CDR3 is TGTGCCAGCAGTAGCAGGGGGAACACCATATATTTT.

The chain uses TRBV18 and TRBJ1-2, with TRBD1 identical over 9 bases. Germline assignment: CDR1 KGHSH and CDR2 LQKENI. The CDR3 is made up of 15 amino acids. V shed 4 bases, J shed 3 bases, and the junction held 6 bases outside the gene matches. In nucleotides, the CDR3 is TGTGCCAGCTCACTAACGACAGGGGGGGACTATGGCTACACCTTC. Residues: CASSLTTGGDYGYTF.

The genes are TRBV5-4 and TRBJ2-7, with 9 nucleotides matching TRBD2. Germline CDR1 SGHNT, CDR2 YYREEE (reference sequence). Germline trimming cut 5 bases from V and 2 bases from J; bases unmatched to any gene: 5. The CDR3 covers 14 residues. The CDR3 here is CASSSRGGPYEQYF. CDR3 coding DNA: TGTGCCAGCAGTTCGCGGGGGGGCCCCTACGAGCAGTACTTC.